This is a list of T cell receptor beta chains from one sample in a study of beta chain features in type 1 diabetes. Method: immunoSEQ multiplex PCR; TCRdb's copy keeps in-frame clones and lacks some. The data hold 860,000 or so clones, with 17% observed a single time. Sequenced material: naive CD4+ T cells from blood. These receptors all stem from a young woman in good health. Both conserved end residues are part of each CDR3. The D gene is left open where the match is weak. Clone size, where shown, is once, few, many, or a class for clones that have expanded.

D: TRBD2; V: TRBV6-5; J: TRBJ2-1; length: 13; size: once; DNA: TGTGCCAGCAAGGCACTAGCGCACAATGAGCAGTTCTTC; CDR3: CASKALAHNEQFF
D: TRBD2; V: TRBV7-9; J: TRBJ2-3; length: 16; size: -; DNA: TGTGCCAGCCGTCGGGCTAGCGGGAGGGAAACAGATACGCAGTATTTT; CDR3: CASRRASGRETDTQYF
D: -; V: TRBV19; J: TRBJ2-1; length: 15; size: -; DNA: TGTGCCAGTAGTATCGGGAGTCCCAGGATTGATGAGCAGTTCTTC; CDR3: CASSIGSPRIDEQFF
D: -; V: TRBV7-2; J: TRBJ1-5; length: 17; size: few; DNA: TGTGCCAGCAGCTTAGTTTTTTTGGGGGCAGGGAGTCAGCCCCAGCATTTT; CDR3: CASSLVFLGAGSQPQHF
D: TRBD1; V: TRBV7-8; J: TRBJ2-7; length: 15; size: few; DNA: TGTGCCAGCAGCCCCCTCGGGACAGGGTTTTACGAGCAGTACTTC; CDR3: CASSPLGTGFYEQYF
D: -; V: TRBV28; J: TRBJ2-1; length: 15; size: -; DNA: TGTGCCAGCAGTTTTCCGGGCTCCCGCACAAATGAGCAGTTCTTC; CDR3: CASSFPGSRTNEQFF
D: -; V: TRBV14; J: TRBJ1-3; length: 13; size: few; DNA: TGTGCCAGCAGCCCATACCGGGAGACCCACATATATTTT; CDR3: CASSPYRETHIYF
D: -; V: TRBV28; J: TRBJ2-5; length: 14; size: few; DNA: TGTGCCAGCGGCCAGACCTCCCCTGGAGAGACCCAGTACTTC; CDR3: CASGQTSPGETQYF
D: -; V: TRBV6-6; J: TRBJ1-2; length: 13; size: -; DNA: TGTGCCAGCTCCCTCATTGTCGGGTATGGCTACACCTTC; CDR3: CASSLIVGYGYTF
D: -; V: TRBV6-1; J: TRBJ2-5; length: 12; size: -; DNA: TGTGCCAGCAGTGTATCCCGTGAGACCCAGTACTTC; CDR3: CASSVSRETQYF
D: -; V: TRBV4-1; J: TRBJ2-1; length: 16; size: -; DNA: TGCGCCAGCAGCCAACCCCTCCCTGGCTCCTACAATGAGCAGTTCTTC; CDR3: CASSQPLPGSYNEQFF
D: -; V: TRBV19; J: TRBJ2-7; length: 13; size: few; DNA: TGTGCCAGTAGTCGGGGAGAGCCTCCCGAGCAGTACTTC; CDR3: CASSRGEPPEQYF
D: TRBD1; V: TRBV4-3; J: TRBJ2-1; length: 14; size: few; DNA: TGCGCCAGCAGCCTAAACAGGGGGCGCGATGAGCAGTTCTTC; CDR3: CASSLNRGRDEQFF
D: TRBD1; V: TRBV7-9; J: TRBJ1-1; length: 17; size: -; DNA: TGTGCCAGCAGCCCTCTCCCGTACCGGACAGGGGATGCTGAAGCTTTCTTT; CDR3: CASSPLPYRTGDAEAFF
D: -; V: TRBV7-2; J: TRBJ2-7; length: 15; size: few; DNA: TGTGCCAGCAGCTTAGTTACCAGCGGAGCGGGCGAGCAGTACTTC; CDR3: CASSLVTSGAGEQYF
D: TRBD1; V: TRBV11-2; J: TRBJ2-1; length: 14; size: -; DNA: TGTGCCAGCAGCTTAGAATGGACAGGCAATGAGCAGTTCTTC; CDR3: CASSLEWTGNEQFF
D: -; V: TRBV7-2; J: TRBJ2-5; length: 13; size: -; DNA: TGTGCCAGCAGCTCGGGCTTGGGAGAGACCCAGTACTTC; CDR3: CASSSGLGETQYF
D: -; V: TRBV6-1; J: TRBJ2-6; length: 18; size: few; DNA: TGTGCCATCAGTGATTCCGGGACACCGAGCTCTGGGGCCAACGTCCTGACTTTC; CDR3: CAISDSGTPSSGANVLTF
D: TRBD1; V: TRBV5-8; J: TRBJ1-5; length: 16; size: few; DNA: TGTGCCAGTGCCTCCGGGACAGGAGTAAGCAATCAGCCCCAGCATTTT; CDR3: CASASGTGVSNQPQHF
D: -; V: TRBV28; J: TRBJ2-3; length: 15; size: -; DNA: TGTGCCAGCAGTTTGTCGGAGGATAGCACAGATACGCAGTATTTT; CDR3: CASSLSEDSTDTQYF
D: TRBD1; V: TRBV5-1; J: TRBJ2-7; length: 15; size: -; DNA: TGCGCCAGCAGCCCGGGGACAGTCGCTTCCTACGAGCAGTACTTC; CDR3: CASSPGTVASYEQYF
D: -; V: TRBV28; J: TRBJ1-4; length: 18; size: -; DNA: TGTGCCAGCAGTTTAAGGTTGACAGCTTATGCAACTAATGAAAAACTGTTTTTT; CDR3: CASSLRLTAYATNEKLFF
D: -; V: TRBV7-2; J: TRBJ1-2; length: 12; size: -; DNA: TGTGCCAGCAGTTGGGTTAGCTATGGCTACACCTTC; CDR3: CASSWVSYGYTF
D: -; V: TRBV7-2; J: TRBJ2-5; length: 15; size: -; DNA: TGTGCCAGCAGCTTAATCGTCTGGGAACAAGAGACCCAGTACTTC; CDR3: CASSLIVWEQETQYF
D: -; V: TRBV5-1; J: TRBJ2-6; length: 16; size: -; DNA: TGCGCCAGCAGCTTGAGGTCAGGGTCTGGGGCCAACGTCCTGACTTTC; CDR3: CASSLRSGSGANVLTF
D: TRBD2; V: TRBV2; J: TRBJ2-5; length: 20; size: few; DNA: TGTGCCAGCAGTGAAGCGCCCTTTTCTGAACTAGCGGGAGGGCGGGAGACCCAGTACTTC; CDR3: CASSEAPFSELAGGRETQYF
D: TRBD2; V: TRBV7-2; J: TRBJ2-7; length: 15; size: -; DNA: TGTGCCAGCAGCTTAGGTCCTAGCGGGAGTAACGAGCAGTACTTC; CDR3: CASSLGPSGSNEQYF
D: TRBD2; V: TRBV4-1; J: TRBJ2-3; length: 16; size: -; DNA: TGCGCCAGCAGCCAACCGACTAGCGGGAGGTGGGATACGCAGTATTTT; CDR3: CASSQPTSGRWDTQYF
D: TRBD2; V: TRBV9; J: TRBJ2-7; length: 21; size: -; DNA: TGTGCCAGCAGCGTATCCATTCGCACCGGGACTAGCGGTTCGAGCTCCTACGAGCAGTACTTC; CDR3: CASSVSIRTGTSGSSSYEQYF
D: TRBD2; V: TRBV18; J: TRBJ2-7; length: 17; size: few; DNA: TGTGCCAGCTCACCACCGGGGCTAGCGGGAGGTTCCTACGAGCAGTACTTC; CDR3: CASSPPGLAGGSYEQYF
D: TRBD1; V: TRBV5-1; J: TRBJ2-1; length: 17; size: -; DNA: TGCGCCAGCAGCTCGCATACCTGGACAGGGATGGGCAATGAGCAGTTCTTC; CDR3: CASSSHTWTGMGNEQFF
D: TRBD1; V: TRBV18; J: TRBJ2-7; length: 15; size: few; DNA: TGTGCCAGCTCACGAACCGGGACAGGGGGGTACGAGCAGTACTTC; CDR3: CASSRTGTGGYEQYF
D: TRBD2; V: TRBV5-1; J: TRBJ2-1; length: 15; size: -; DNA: TGCGCCAGCAGCTACCTAGCGGGGGCCTACAATGAGCAGTTCTTC; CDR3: CASSYLAGAYNEQFF
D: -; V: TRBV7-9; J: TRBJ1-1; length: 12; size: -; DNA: TGTGCCAGCAGCTCCTGGGAGACTGAAGCTTTCTTT; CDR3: CASSSWETEAFF
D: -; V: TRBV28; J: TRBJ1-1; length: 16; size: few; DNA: TGTGCCAGCAGCGCTAGTGTAGACAGGCTGGGGCCTGAAGCTTTCTTT; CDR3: CASSASVDRLGPEAFF
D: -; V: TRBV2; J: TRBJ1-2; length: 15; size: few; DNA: TGTGCCAGCAGTGATATATGGGGGCGTAGAAATGGCTACACCTTC; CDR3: CASSDIWGRRNGYTF
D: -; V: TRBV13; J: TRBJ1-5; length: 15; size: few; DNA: TGTGCCAGCAGCTTATCCCTTTATAGCAATCAGCCCCAGCATTTT; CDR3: CASSLSLYSNQPQHF
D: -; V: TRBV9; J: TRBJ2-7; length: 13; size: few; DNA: TGTGCCAGCAGCGGCGATCCCGACGGGGAGCAGTACTTC; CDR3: CASSGDPDGEQYF
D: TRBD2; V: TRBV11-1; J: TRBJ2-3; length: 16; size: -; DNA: TGTGCCAGCAGCTCGCGACTAGCGGGAGGCGCAGATACGCAGTATTTT; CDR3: CASSSRLAGGADTQYF
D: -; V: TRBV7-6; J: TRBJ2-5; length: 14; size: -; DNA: TGTGCCAGCAGCCCGTGGGGTGTCCAAGAGACCCAGTACTTC; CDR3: CASSPWGVQETQYF
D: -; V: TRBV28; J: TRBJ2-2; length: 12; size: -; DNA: TGTGCCAGCAGTCCGGACTTCGGGGAGCTGTTTTTT; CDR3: CASSPDFGELFF
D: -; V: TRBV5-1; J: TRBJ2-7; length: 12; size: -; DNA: TGCGCCAGCAGCTCGAATGATTACGAGCAGTACTTC; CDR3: CASSSNDYEQYF
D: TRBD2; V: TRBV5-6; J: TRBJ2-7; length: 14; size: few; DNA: TGTGCCAGCAGCTTGAGCTTAGCGGGAAACGAGCAGTACTTC; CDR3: CASSLSLAGNEQYF
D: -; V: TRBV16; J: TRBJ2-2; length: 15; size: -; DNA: TGTGCCAGCAGCCAAGGGACCACTATCACCGGGGAGCTGTTTTTT; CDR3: CASSQGTTITGELFF
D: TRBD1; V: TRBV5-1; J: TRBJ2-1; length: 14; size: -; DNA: TGCGCCAGCAAACGGGACAGGGGGCCTGGTGAGCAGTTCTTC; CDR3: CASKRDRGPGEQFF
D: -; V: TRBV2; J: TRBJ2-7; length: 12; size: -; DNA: TGTGCCAGTTCTAAGGCGGCCTACGAGCAGTACTTC; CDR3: CASSKAAYEQYF
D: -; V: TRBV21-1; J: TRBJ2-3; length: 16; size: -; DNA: TGTGCCAGCAGCAAAGAGCAAGCGGCGTCTACAGATACGCAGTATTTT; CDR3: CASSKEQAASTDTQYF
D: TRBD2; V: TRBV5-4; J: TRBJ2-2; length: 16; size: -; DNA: TGTGCCAGCAGCTCCCCGGGACTAGCGGGATCCGGGGAGCTGTTTTTT; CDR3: CASSSPGLAGSGELFF
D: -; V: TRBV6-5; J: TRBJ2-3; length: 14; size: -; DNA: TGTGCCAGCAGTAAAACTAGCACCACAGATACGCAGTATTTT; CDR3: CASSKTSTTDTQYF
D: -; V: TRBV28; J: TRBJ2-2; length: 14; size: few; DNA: TGTGCCAGCAGTCCTACATGGGCCACCGGGGAGCTGTTTTTT; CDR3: CASSPTWATGELFF
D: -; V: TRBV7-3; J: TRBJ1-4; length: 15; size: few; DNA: TGTGCCAGCAGTAAAACAGGAGACCTGCATGAAAAACTGTTTTTT; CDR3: CASSKTGDLHEKLFF
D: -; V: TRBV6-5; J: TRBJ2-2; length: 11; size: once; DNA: TGTGCCAGCGGCCCGCTCGGGGAGCTGTTTTTT; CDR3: CASGPLGELFF
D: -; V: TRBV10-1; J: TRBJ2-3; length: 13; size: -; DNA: TGCGCCAGCAGTCGAGGGACGGCAGATACGCAGTATTTT; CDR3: CASSRGTADTQYF